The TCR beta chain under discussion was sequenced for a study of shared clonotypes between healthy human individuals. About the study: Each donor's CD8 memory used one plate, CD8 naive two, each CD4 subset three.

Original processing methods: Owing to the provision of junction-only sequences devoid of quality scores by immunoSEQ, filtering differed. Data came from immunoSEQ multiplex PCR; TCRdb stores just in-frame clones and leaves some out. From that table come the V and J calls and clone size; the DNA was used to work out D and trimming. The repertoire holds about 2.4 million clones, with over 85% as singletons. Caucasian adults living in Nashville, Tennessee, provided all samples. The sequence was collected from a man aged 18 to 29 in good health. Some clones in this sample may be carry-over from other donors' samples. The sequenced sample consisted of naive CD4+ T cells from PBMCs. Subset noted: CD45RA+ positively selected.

The CDR3 spells CASSQGSLSAYEQYF. DNA for the CDR3: TGCGCCAGCAGCCAAGGCAGTCTCAGTGCCTACGAGCAGTACTTC. J is TRBJ2-7 and V is TRBV4-3; no definite D call. The germline CDR1 and CDR2 sequences are LGHNA and YSLEER. V was clipped by 1 base and J by 2 bases, with 12 bases between them. The CDR3 runs to 15 residues.